Following are 29 T cell receptor beta chains from one sample sequenced in a study of blood T cell repertoires in COVID-19. TCRdb's copy holds only in-frame clones and misses some; the assay was immunoSEQ multiplex PCR. The sample includes 300,000 to 350,000 clones, around 90% of them seen just once. Sequencing was done on a sample of PBMCs or T cells enriched from blood (not recorded which). These receptors all stem from a woman aged 18-30 years with acute COVID-19.

The rearrangement links TRBV28 to TRBJ1-1, with 8 bases identical to TRBD1. Germline trimming cut 5 bases from V and 4 bases from J; bases unmatched to any gene: 9. CDR3 length: 15 amino acids. Germline CDR1 is MDHEN and CDR2 is SYDVKM. The CDR3, as DNA: TGTGCCAGCAGTATCAGGACAGGGCAAGTCACTGAAGCTTTCTTT. Its protein product is CASSIRTGQVTEAFF. The variable domain in full, completed from reference TRBV28 and TRBJ1-1, reads DVKVTQSSRYLVKRTGEKVFLECVQDMDHENMFWYRQDPGLGLRLIYFSYDVKMKEKGDIPEGYSVSREKKERFSLILESASTNQTSMYLCASSIRTGQVTEAFFGQGTRLTVV.

The chain uses TRBV28 and TRBJ2-1; maybe TRBD1 (6 bases). Germline CDR1 and CDR2: MDHEN and SYDVKM. The CDR3 loop spans 16 amino acids. The V gene lost 7 bases and the J gene lost 0 bases, with 16 bases spanning the gap. The CDR3 loop is CASTLDSPSSYNEQFF. Here the CDR3 DNA reads TGTGCCAGCACCCTGGACAGCCCAAGCTCCTACAATGAGCAGTTCTTC.

The chain couples TRBV5-3 to TRBJ2-2, with 7 nucleotides matching TRBD2. TRBV5-3 carries the ORF label, with uncertain function. J lost 3 bases, V lost 10 bases, and 9 bases had no gene match. The CDR3 has 14 amino acids. CDR3 nucleotides: TGTGCCTCCCCGAGGACTAGGGACACCGGGGAGCTGTTTTTT. Translated: CASPRTRDTGELFF.

The gene calls are TRBV5-1 and TRBJ2-6; TRBD1 matches at 7 bases. J was trimmed by 4 bases and V by 3 bases; bases with no gene match: 10. This CDR3 spans 17 amino acids. Germline loops: CDR1 SGHRS, CDR2 YFSETQ. In nucleotides, the CDR3 is TGCGCCAGCAGCTCGGAAACAGGGGTGAAAGGGGCCAACGTCCTGACTTTC. Translation: CASSSETGVKGANVLTF.

To note about this clone: Other nucleotide sequences from this sample produce the same CDR3. The rearrangement joins TRBV18 to TRBJ2-5; D is unclear. CDR3 length equals 12 residues. Germline V gene lookup returns CDR1 KGHSH and CDR2 LQKENI. The V end was cut by 3 bases, the J end by 1 base, with 3 bases between. This CDR3 is CASSPLQETQYF. CDR3 sequence (DNA): TGTGCCAGCTCACCCCTCCAAGAGACCCAGTACTTC.

The rearrangement uses TRBV27 and TRBJ1-4; TRBD1 might be the D (5 bases). The germline CDR1 and CDR2 sequences are MNHEY and SMNVEV (reference sequence). The length of the CDR3 is 15 residues. Trimming shortened V by 0 bases and J by 8 bases, and 13 bases separated the two germline ends. The CDR3 region has the DNA TGTGCCAGCAGTTTATCTGGGGACCGGGGGGAAAAACTGTTTTTT. This codes for CASSLSGDRGEKLFF.

V and J are TRBV19 and TRBJ2-4; D is uncertain. Germline CDR1 and CDR2: LNHDA and SQIVND (reference sequence). There are 14 residues in the CDR3. The germline V and J ends were trimmed by 7 bases and 0 bases, with 10 bases remaining between them. CDR3 loop: CASNAEIAKNIQYF. Here the CDR3 DNA reads TGTGCCAGTAATGCGGAAATAGCCAAAAACATTCAGTACTTC.

The chain uses TRBV6-5 and TRBJ2-7; possible D gene TRBD1, 5 bases. This CDR3 has 15 amino acids. Trimming took off 2 bases at V and 0 bases at J, with 11 bases between the two ends. The germline V gene encodes CDR1 MNHEY and CDR2 SVGAGI. The CDR3 is CASSYNPRDSYEQYF. CDR3 coding DNA: TGTGCCAGCAGTTACAATCCCAGGGACTCCTACGAGCAGTACTTC.

The V gene is TRBV30, the J gene TRBJ2-7, with a weak D call TRBD1 (5 bases). The CDR3 has 14 residues. CDR1 is GTSNPN and CDR2 is SVGIG in the germline V gene (reference sequence). Trimming removed 1 base at V and 2 bases at J, with 12 bases between. CDR3: CAWSADTPPYEQYF. As DNA, the CDR3 is TGTGCCTGGAGTGCGGACACTCCGCCCTACGAGCAGTACTTC.

V is TRBV2 and J is TRBJ1-6, with D unclear. CDR1 is SNHLY, CDR2 FYNNEI, per germline. Between the trimmed V and J ends, which lost 7 bases and 5 bases, there was a span of 18 bases. The CDR3 sequence is 16 residues long. CDR3 amino acids: CASNGVPGDHNSPLHF. For the CDR3, the DNA is TGTGCCAGCAATGGCGTCCCGGGTGACCATAATTCACCCCTCCACTTT.

This clone was seen a few times. The CDR3 region is CASSTGTGDTEAFF. DNA for the CDR3: TGCGCCAGCAGCACCGGGACAGGGGACACTGAAGCTTTCTTT. The chain combines TRBV5-1 with TRBJ1-1, with 10 bases matching TRBD1. Germline V CDR1 and CDR2: SGHRS, YFSETQ. The J segment lost 3 bases and the V segment lost 4 bases, leaving 3 bases of the junction unmatched. This CDR3 is built from 14 residues.

The rearrangement uses TRBV18 and TRBJ2-1; 10 nucleotides line up with TRBD2. J lost 1 base, V lost 4 bases, and 7 bases had no gene match. There are 17 residues in the CDR3. Per the germline V gene, CDR1 is KGHSH and CDR2 is LQKENI. CDR3 sequence (DNA): TGTGCCAGCTCACACCAGCGGGAGGGCGGATCCTACAATGAGCAGTTCTTC. As protein: CASSHQREGGSYNEQFF.

This clone was seen only once. The chain joins TRBV7-9 to TRBJ1-4; 11 nucleotides match TRBD1. Germline-derived CDR1 and CDR2 are SEHNR and FQNEAQ (reference sequence). J gave up 4 bases and V 5 bases, and 9 bases lay outside the gene matches. This CDR3 has 17 residues. The CDR3 bases are TGTGCCAGCAGCGCAAGGACAGGGGGCCCCCTTAATGAAAAACTGTTTTTT. This sequence encodes CASSARTGGPLNEKLFF.

The rearrangement joins TRBV27 to TRBJ1-5, with 7 bases fitting TRBD1. CDR1 and CDR2 from the germline V gene are MNHEY and SMNVEV (reference sequence). The J segment lost 0 bases and the V segment lost 5 bases, leaving 4 bases of the junction unmatched. The CDR3 has 15 amino acids. The CDR3 region has the DNA TGTGCCAGCAGTGCCTACAGGGGTAGCAATCAGCCCCAGCATTTT. It is translated as CASSAYRGSNQPQHF.

The chain joins TRBV10-3 to TRBJ1-2; the D is unclear. This CDR3 is built from 14 residues. Germline CDR1 ENHRY, CDR2 SYGVKD. The V end was cut by 2 bases, the J end by 0 bases, with 7 bases between. The CDR3 sequence: CAISEKRPNYGYTF. CDR3 DNA: TGTGCCATCAGTGAGAAGCGCCCTAACTATGGCTACACCTTC.

The chain recombines TRBV28 with TRBJ2-4; unclear D gene. Looked up from germline, CDR1 is MDHEN and CDR2 is SYDVKM. The CDR3 is 12 amino acids. The V and J ends lost 8 bases and 9 bases respectively, with 14 bases between them. The CDR3 loop is CASQDGTSIQYF. CDR3 nucleotide sequence: TGTGCCAGCCAGGATGGAACAAGCATTCAGTACTTC.

The chain uses TRBV24-1 and TRBJ1-4; tentatively, D is TRBD1 (6 bases). This CDR3 contains 14 residues. Germline lookup yields CDR1 KGHDR and CDR2 SFDVKD. V was pared by 4 bases and J by 7 bases, with 12 bases between. For the CDR3, the DNA is TGTGCCACCAGTGAGGGTACCAGGGGTGAAAAACTGTTTTTT. Protein sequence: CATSEGTRGEKLFF.

V gene TRBV12-3 or TRBV12-4 combines with J gene TRBJ2-1; D is undetermined. This CDR3 comprises 13 residues. Trimming left V 1 base short and J 7 bases short, with 8 bases between. For the CDR3, the DNA is TGTGCCAGCAGTTTAGACTACTCAAATGAGCAGTTCTTC. Protein: CASSLDYSNEQFF.

The V and J genes are TRBV6-5 and TRBJ1-3; no clear D. Germline lookup yields CDR1 MNHEY and CDR2 SVGAGI. Trimming pared 6 bases from V and 4 bases from J, leaving 13 bases between. CDR3 length: 14 amino acids. In DNA form, the CDR3 reads TGTGCCAGCAGCCCCGGCGGTATAGGAAACACCATATATTTT. Translation gives CASSPGGIGNTIYF.

CDR3 sequence (DNA): TGTGCCACCAGTGATAATCAGGGGGATGAAAAACTGTTTTTT. It codes for CATSDNQGDEKLFF. The chain employs TRBV24-1 and TRBJ1-4, with TRBD1 matching 7 bases. Germline V gene sequence: CDR1 KGHDR, CDR2 SFDVKD. Unmatched junction bases numbered 3, after V lost 3 bases and J lost 6 bases. This CDR3 is built from 14 residues.

This clone has a handful of counts. V usage is TRBV19 and J usage is TRBJ1-5, with a tentative D call TRBD1 (6 bases). The ends were cut back, 9 bases at V and 5 bases at J, with 14 bases in the middle. CDR1 is LNHDA, CDR2 SQIVND, per germline (reference sequence). The CDR3 extends over 13 amino acids. The CDR3 here is CARGVDSHQPQHF. The CDR3 DNA follows: TGTGCCAGGGGCGTGGACAGTCATCAGCCCCAGCATTTT.

The genes are TRBV7-3 and TRBJ2-3; TRBD2 agrees at 8 bases. Germline V lookup: CDR1 SGHTA, CDR2 FQGTGA. V lost 5 bases and J lost 4; bases outside the gene matches: 5. CDR3 length equals 14 residues. CDR3 nucleotides: TGTGCCAGCAGCCCGGGACTAGTTTCAGATACGCAGTATTTT. This sequence encodes CASSPGLVSDTQYF.

The V gene is TRBV28, the J gene TRBJ2-2; 7 positions match TRBD2. Trimming cost V 2 bases and J 0 bases; bases outside gene matches: 3. This CDR3 has 16 amino acids. CDR1 and CDR2 (germline): MDHEN, SYDVKM. The CDR3 DNA is TGTGCCAGCAGTTTAACCAGCGGGGCGAACACCGGGGAGCTGTTTTTT. It encodes CASSLTSGANTGELFF.

The chain couples TRBV6-6 to TRBJ1-6; unclear D gene. In germline, CDR1 is MNHNY, CDR2 SVGAGI (reference sequence). This CDR3 has 14 residues. Trimming removed 6 bases at V and 9 bases at J, with 15 bases between. The CDR3 bases are TGTGCCAGCAGACGTCGGACTGGTGGTTCACCCCTCCACTTT. It translates to CASRRRTGGSPLHF.

The V call is TRBV28, the J call TRBJ2-1, with 7 nucleotides matching TRBD1. The J segment lost 11 bases and the V segment lost 4 bases, leaving 20 bases of the junction unmatched. The CDR3 extends over 17 amino acids. The germline V gene encodes CDR1 MDHEN and CDR2 SYDVKM. The CDR3 sequence is CASSSTLSTGWNSKQFF. The CDR3 bases are TGTGCCAGCAGTTCCACCCTGTCGACAGGGTGGAATTCTAAGCAGTTCTTC.

The chain links TRBV5-1 to TRBJ1-6; D not resolved. Per the germline V gene, CDR1 is SGHRS and CDR2 is YFSETQ. V lost 3 bases and J lost 6, with 7 bases in between. The CDR3 runs 13 residues. The DNA of the CDR3 is TGCGCCAGCAGCTCGAGTTCTAATTCACCCCTCCACTTT. Amino acid sequence: CASSSSSNSPLHF.

The chain employs TRBV27 and TRBJ2-3, with TRBD1 as a possible D gene (5 bases). From germline, CDR1 is MNHEY and CDR2 SMNVEV (reference sequence). The CDR3 is 14 amino acids. Trimming took 6 bases from V and 4 from J, leaving 14 bases between them. CDR3: CASRKGEESDTQYF. The CDR3 DNA reads TGTGCCAGCAGAAAAGGGGAAGAATCAGATACGCAGTATTTT.

The chain is built from TRBV19 and TRBJ1-1; D unclear. The CDR3 contains 14 residues. V lost 5 bases and J lost 1, with 11 bases in between. Per germline, CDR1 LNHDA and CDR2 SQIVND (reference sequence). CDR3 sequence: CASSVGLGNTEAFF. The DNA for the CDR3 is TGTGCCAGTAGTGTCGGACTTGGGAACACTGAAGCTTTCTTT.

The chain couples TRBV28 to TRBJ1-5, with D perhaps TRBD1 (6 bases). CDR1 is MDHEN, CDR2 SYDVKM, per germline. Trimming stripped 6 bases from V and 4 bases from J, with 13 bases between. The CDR3 sequence is 14 residues long. The DNA of the CDR3 is TGTGCCAGCAGCACAGGGACACAGAATCAGCCCCAGCATTTT. It codes for CASSTGTQNQPQHF.